This entry is about one TCR beta chain. Deletions cut 5 bases from V and 1 base from J, with 18 bases between. CDR1 and CDR2 (germline): SGHRS, YFSETQ. The CDR3 runs to 16 residues. In the source study's methods: Nucleated cell number was recorded as an estimate derived from reference gene primer amplification. Generated by immunoSEQ multiplex PCR, the TCRdb table keeps only in-frame clones and is missing some. The V and J calls and clone size are taken from that table; D and trimming were inferred from the DNA. The data show fewer than 400,000 clones, roughly nine tenths seen once. Seattle's enrolled individuals joined amid active infection and were then monitored longitudinally. This entry is derived from a study of blood T cell repertoires in COVID-19. Turning to the study itself: PBMCs, B-cell-depleted T cells, or T cells provided the cDNA or gDNA that made up the material.

The sequenced material came from peripheral blood. The sequence came from a woman aged 25 to 39 with COVID-19, enrolled during active disease. The rearrangement uses TRBV5-1 and TRBJ1-1; the D is unclear. CDR3 in amino acids: CASRPTALPTNTEAFF. CDR3 sequence (DNA): TGCGCCAGCAGACCTACAGCTCTCCCTACGAACACTGAAGCTTTCTTT. The variable domain in full, with the rest retrieved from reference TRBV5-1 and TRBJ1-1, is KAGVTQTPRYLIKTRGQQVTLSCSPISGHRSVSWYQQTPGQGLQFLFEYFSETQRNKGNFPGRFSGRQFSNSRSEMNVSTLELGDSALYLCASRPTALPTNTEAFFGQGTRLTVV.